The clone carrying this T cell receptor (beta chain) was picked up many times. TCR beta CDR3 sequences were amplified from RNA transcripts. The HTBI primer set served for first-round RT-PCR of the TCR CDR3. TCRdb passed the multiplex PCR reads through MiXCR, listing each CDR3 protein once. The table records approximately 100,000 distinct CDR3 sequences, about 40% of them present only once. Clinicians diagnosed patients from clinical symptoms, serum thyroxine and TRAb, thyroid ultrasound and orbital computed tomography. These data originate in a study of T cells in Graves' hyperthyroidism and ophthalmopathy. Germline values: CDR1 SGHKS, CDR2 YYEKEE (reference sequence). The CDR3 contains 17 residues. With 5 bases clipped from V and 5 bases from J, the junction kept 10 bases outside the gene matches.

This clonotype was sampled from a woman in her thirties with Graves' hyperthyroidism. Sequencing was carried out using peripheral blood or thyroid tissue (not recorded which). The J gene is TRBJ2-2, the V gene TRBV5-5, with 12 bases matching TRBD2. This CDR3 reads CASSPRTSGVRTGELFF. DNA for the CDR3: TGTGCCAGCAGTCCCAGGACTAGCGGGGTCAGGACCGGGGAGCTGTTTTTT.